The 5 T cell receptor beta chains below come from one sample, sequenced in a study of blood T cell repertoires in COVID-19. The data were produced by immunoSEQ multiplex PCR, yet TCRdb's version contains in-frame clones alone and is incomplete. The sample records some 400,000 clones, 90% being singletons. The source material was peripheral blood. These receptors all come from a man younger than 30 with active or convalescent COVID-19.

The J gene is TRBJ1-2, the V gene TRBV9; 12 nucleotides agree with TRBD1. V shed 3 bases and J 3 bases; nucleotides not matched to a gene: 9. The CDR3 runs 17 residues. Germline loops: CDR1 SGDLS, CDR2 YYNGEE. The CDR3 region is CASSARDRGLLDYGYTF. CDR3 nucleotide sequence: TGTGCCAGCAGCGCCCGGGACAGGGGGCTCCTCGACTATGGCTACACCTTC.

This clone was seen once. The V and J genes are TRBV6-5 and TRBJ1-1; the D is unclear. The germline V and J ends were trimmed by 2 bases and 5 bases, with 6 bases remaining between them. The CDR3 runs to 12 residues. Germline loops: CDR1 MNHEY, CDR2 SVGAGI. The CDR3 region is CASSYGLTEAFF. The DNA of the CDR3 is TGTGCCAGCAGTTACGGGCTTACTGAAGCTTTCTTT.

This sequence joins TRBV10-3 and TRBJ1-2, with 11 bases that match TRBD1. The CDR3 is 15 residues long. The V and J ends lost 3 bases and 5 bases, in that order; junction bases with no gene match: 5. Germline CDR1 reads ENHRY; CDR2 reads SYGVKD. CDR3 nucleotide sequence: TGTGCCATCAGTGATTGGGACAGGGGGTTATATGGCTACACCTTC. It specifies CAISDWDRGLYGYTF.

The J gene is TRBJ1-2, the V gene TRBV7-9; D not resolved. Trimming left V 1 base short and J 8 bases short, with 11 bases between. The CDR3 contains 13 residues. Germline V gene data show CDR1 as SEHNR and CDR2 as FQNEAQ (reference sequence). The CDR3 DNA reads as TGTGCCAGCAGCTTAGTAGGGCCGGGGGGCTACACCTTC. The encoded protein is CASSLVGPGGYTF.

The chain's CDR3 is CATQDNLPPYEQYF. The CDR3 bases are TGTGCCACACAGGACAATTTACCTCCCTACGAGCAGTACTTC. The rearrangement links TRBV28 to TRBJ2-7, with a possible D match to TRBD1 (5 bases). Per the germline V gene, CDR1 is MDHEN and CDR2 is SYDVKM. The CDR3 runs to 14 residues. Trimming removed 10 bases from V and 2 bases from J, with 18 bases in between.